This T cell receptor (beta chain) was recovered during a study of spatial heterogeneity in lung cancer. Study-level background: An average of more than ten raw reads was observed per unique TCR and UMI combination.

This CDR3 is 13 amino acids long. V dropped 5 bases and J dropped 2 bases, with 9 bases sitting between them. Whole-study findings and limits: Ubiquitous expanded tumor TCRs surfaced in blood more at resection than they did at follow-up.

Single TCR cDNA molecules each had their own unique molecular identifier. TCRdb re-analysed the 5' RACE reads in MiXCR, keeping a single row per CDR3 protein. Among 95,000 or so distinct CDR3 sequences listed, about 9.4% were seen once. Time point defined: sample taken at primary tumor resection. Researchers sequenced whole RNA taken from tumor, nontumor lung or frozen PBMC without sorting. There were 65 or so donors, all of them untreated patients with early-stage non-small cell lung cancer. Details on this clonotype: Its antigen remains unidentified.

The sequenced sample was PBMCs, obtained at surgery. The origin of this receptor is a male donor with early-stage non-small cell lung cancer. The chain couples TRBV12-3 or TRBV12-4 to TRBJ1-1, with D hard to call. This CDR3 reads CASSTNLNTEAFF. CDR3 nucleotide sequence: TGTGCCAGCAGTACCAACCTTAACACTGAAGCTTTCTTT.